The 23 T cell receptor beta chains in this list originate from one sample, sequenced in a study of tumor-infiltrating lymphocytes in primary liver carcinoma. Bulk tissue was left unsorted, and RNA and DNA were co-extracted from about 20-30 mg of it. TCR beta cDNA was prepared out of roughly 520 ng total RNA by means of a constant-region primer. Three rounds of nested multiplex PCR with slightly modified ARM-PCR produced TCR beta libraries. It was with TRBV1-TRBV30 forward primers and a C-beta reverse primer that the first two PCR rounds were run, at roughly 11 cycles each. TCRdb passed the multiplex PCR reads through MiXCR, listing each CDR3 protein once. The sample carries roughly 86,000 distinct CDR3 sequences, 65% to 70% recorded once. The sequenced material came from tumor-adjacent normal liver tissue. Receptors originate from a man aged 40-55 years with primary liver carcinoma and hepatitis B virus infection.

The rearrangement links TRBV19 to TRBJ2-1; possibly TRBD1 or TRBD2 for D (6 bases each). Trimming cost V 5 bases and J 4 bases, with 18 bases left between them. The CDR3 extends over 16 amino acids. Germline lookup yields CDR1 LNHDA and CDR2 SQIVND (reference sequence). This CDR3 is CASSPQGGPGYNEQFF. CDR3 in DNA: TGTGCCAGTAGTCCTCAAGGGGGGCCGGGGTACAATGAGCAGTTCTTC.

As regards this clonotype: Since a much larger clone is just one base distant, this may be a read error. The J gene is TRBJ1-2, the V gene TRBV30; D is possibly TRBD1 (5 bases). In germline, CDR1 is GTSNPN, CDR2 SVGIG (reference sequence). The CDR3 covers 11 residues. V was trimmed by 5 bases and J by 8 bases, leaving 12 bases between them. The CDR3, as DNA: TGTGCCTGGGGTCTAGGGGACGGCTACACCTTC. Protein sequence: CAWGLGDGYTF.

V gene TRBV11-2 combines with J gene TRBJ2-1; 10 positions match TRBD2. From germline, CDR1 is SGHAT and CDR2 FQNNGV. CDR3 length equals 15 residues. V lost 6 bases and J lost 10; bases outside the gene matches: 12. CDR3 DNA sequence: TGTGCCAGCAGTTTCACGGGGACTAGCGAGAAGGAGCAGTTCTTC. As protein: CASSFTGTSEKEQFF.

The chain has TRBV4-2 and TRBJ1-2; D uncertain. This CDR3 contains 13 residues. Germline V gene lookup returns CDR1 LGHNA and CDR2 YNFKEQ. V was shortened by 1 base and J by 10 bases, with 13 bases between the two germline ends. CDR3 nucleotides: TGTGCCAGCAGCCAAGTGCTGGGTAGCGTCTACACCTTC. It translates to CASSQVLGSVYTF.

The gene calls are TRBV30 and TRBJ2-3; tentative D call: TRBD2 (5 bases). Trimming shortened V by 0 bases and J by 6 bases, and 19 bases separated the two germline ends. The germline V gene encodes CDR1 GTSNPN and CDR2 SVGIG (reference sequence). This CDR3 is 16 amino acids long. CDR3 region: CAWSVGRLSTGDTQYF. In DNA, the CDR3 is TGTGCCTGGAGTGTAGGTCGACTTTCCACGGGGGATACGCAGTATTTT.

Turning to this clonotype: It may be a read error: a sequence one base away is much more abundant. This rearrangement joins TRBV12-3 or TRBV12-4 to TRBJ2-6, with TRBD1 as a possible D gene (7 bases). Between the trimmed V and J ends, which lost 5 bases and 2 bases, there was a span of 13 bases. The CDR3 extends over 16 amino acids. The CDR3 here is CASSNRGGTGANVLTF. DNA for the CDR3: TGTGCCAGCAGTAACAGGGGAGGCACTGGGGCCAACGTCCTGACTTTC.

This clonotype occurred many times. The CDR3 spells CASSRIGGVESGQYF. The CDR3 nucleotides read TGTGCCAGCAGCCGTATAGGAGGGGTTGAATCAGGGCAGTACTTC. The chain carries TRBV28 and TRBJ2-7; D perhaps matches TRBD2 (6 bases). This CDR3 comprises 15 residues. In germline, CDR1 is MDHEN, CDR2 SYDVKM. With 6 bases removed from V and 9 bases from J, the gap between germline ends came to 24 bases.

Written as DNA, the CDR3 is TGTGCCAGCAGTTTAGACCTCTTGACAGGGGGCGGAGAAAAACTGTTTTTT. Translating gives CASSLDLLTGGGEKLFF. The genes are TRBV28 and TRBJ1-4; 10 nucleotides agree with TRBD1. V was pared by 2 bases and J by 8 bases, with 11 bases of the junction left unmatched. Germline V CDR1 and CDR2: MDHEN, SYDVKM. This CDR3 contains 17 residues.

This clonotype has a handful of counts. A read error may explain this, as a much larger clone is one base away. CDR3 DNA sequence: TGCAGCTCCCTTGCTGGGGGGAACGAGCAGTACTTC. This translates into CSSLAGGNEQYF. The chain recombines TRBV29-1 with TRBJ2-7; a weak D match, TRBD2 (6 bases). V lost 8 bases, J lost 5 bases, and 16 bases lay in between. Germline CDR1 and CDR2: SQVTM and ANQGSEA. The CDR3 totals 12 residues.

This clonotype came up a few times. The CDR3 does not close with the conserved phenylalanine or tryptophan, likely indicating a read error. The V and J genes are TRBV29-1 and TRBJ2-3; D gene unclear. CDR3 length equals 13 residues. V lost 5 bases and J lost 1, with 10 bases in between. Germline CDR1 is SQVTM and CDR2 is ANQGSEA. The CDR3, as DNA: TGCAGCGTTCCACAGAAATGCACAGATACGCAGTATCTT. It specifies CSVPQKCTDTQYL.

Points on this clonotype: A much larger clone is a single base away; this may be a read error. V usage is TRBV4-2 and J usage is TRBJ2-7; D is possibly TRBD1 or TRBD2 (5 bases each). Germline-derived CDR1 and CDR2 are LGHNA and YNFKEQ. This CDR3 comprises 15 residues. CDR3 sequence: CANSQPGTAVGEQYF. The DNA for the CDR3 is TGTGCCAACAGCCAACCCGGGACCGCAGTTGGCGAGCAGTACTTC.

As for this clonotype: This sequence may be a read error, since a much larger clone differs from it by one base. The V gene is TRBV12-3 or TRBV12-4, the J gene TRBJ2-5; D is possibly TRBD2 (5 bases). There are 13 residues in the CDR3. Trimming took 7 bases from V and 4 from J, leaving 13 bases between them. The CDR3 loop reads CASTPDYGETQYF. The CDR3 nucleotides read TGTGCCAGCACCCCTGACTACGGAGAGACCCAGTACTTC.

The rearrangement joins TRBV12-3 or TRBV12-4 to TRBJ2-2, with D tentatively TRBD1 (5 bases). The CDR3 has 16 residues. Trimming removed 2 bases at V and 3 bases at J, with 13 bases between. The CDR3, as DNA: TGTGCCAGCAGTTTATATCCAGGGTCCGACACCGGGGAGCTGTTTTTT. It translates to CASSLYPGSDTGELFF.

This clonotype was picked up many times. The V call is TRBV11-2, the J call TRBJ2-3; TRBD1 matches at 9 bases. The CDR3 totals 17 residues. The V and J ends lost 7 bases and 1 base, in that order; junction bases with no gene match: 12. Germline V lookup: CDR1 SGHAT, CDR2 FQNNGV. The CDR3 sequence is CASKVLRRTGGTDTQYF. The CDR3, as DNA: TGTGCCAGCAAGGTTCTACGGAGGACAGGGGGCACAGATACGCAGTATTTT.

As to this clonotype: This may stem from a read error, because a much larger clone lies one nucleotide away. The chain couples TRBV4-2 to TRBJ2-3, with D possibly called TRBD1 or TRBD2 (6 bases each). This CDR3 spans 16 amino acids. In germline, CDR1 is LGHNA, CDR2 YNFKEQ. The CDR3 DNA is TGTGTCAGCAGCCAAGATCGTGCGGGGACACGAGATACGCAGTATTTT. This codes for CVSSQDRAGTRDTQYF.

This clonotype was seen just once. CDR3: CASSLDVEAFF. The DNA of the CDR3 is TGTGCCAGCAGTTTGGATGTCGAAGCTTTCTTT. The chain joins TRBV28 to TRBJ1-1; D is unclear. The germline gives CDR1 MDHEN, CDR2 SYDVKM. The CDR3 is made up of 11 amino acids. The V end lost 3 bases, the J end lost 8 bases, and 7 bases lay between the germline ends.

This clonotype occurred a few times. This may arise from a read error, as a much more abundant clone is one base away. The chain is built from TRBV12-3 or TRBV12-4 and TRBJ2-1; 7 bases match TRBD1. CDR3 size: 18 residues. V lost 6 bases to trimming and J lost 4 bases; unmatched junction nucleotides: 18. The CDR3 DNA is TGTGCCAGCAGCACTAAACAGGGGACAGAGGGCTTTTACAATGAGCAGTTCTTC. It translates to CASSTKQGTEGFYNEQFF.

With respect to this clonotype: This may come from a read error, since a much larger clone is one base off. In DNA, the CDR3 is TGTGTCACCGCTACTAGCGGACCAGGGGAGACCCAGTACTTC. Encoded protein: CVTATSGPGETQYF. V gene TRBV10-3 combines with J gene TRBJ2-5; 8 bases are a match to TRBD2. Germline lookup yields CDR1 ENHRY and CDR2 SYGVKD. CDR3 length equals 14 residues.

This chain connects TRBV5-1 to TRBJ2-2; 7 bases are a match to TRBD2. CDR1 is SGHRS and CDR2 is YFSETQ in the germline V gene. Germline trimming cut 1 base from V and 5 bases from J; bases unmatched to any gene: 5. The CDR3 covers 15 residues. The CDR3 spells CASSLTAGNTGELFF. In DNA form, the CDR3 reads TGCGCCAGCAGCTTGACAGCGGGAAATACCGGGGAGCTGTTTTTT. Filled out from reference TRBV5-1 and TRBJ2-2, the complete variable domain reads KAGVTQTPRYLIKTRGQQVTLSCSPISGHRSVSWYQQTPGQGLQFLFEYFSETQRNKGNFPGRFSGRQFSNSRSEMNVSTLELGDSALYLCASSLTAGNTGELFFGEGSRLTVL.

This clonotype was seen many times. This chain links TRBV29-1 with TRBJ1-2; no reliable D call. The CDR3 is 12 amino acids. The V gene lost 2 bases and the J gene lost 2 bases, with 6 bases spanning the gap. Germline values: CDR1 SQVTM, CDR2 ANQGSEA. The CDR3 loop is CSVEIRNYGYTF. DNA of the CDR3: TGCAGCGTTGAAATCAGGAACTATGGCTACACCTTC.

V usage is TRBV6-5 and J usage is TRBJ2-1; TRBD2 might be the D (6 bases). Germline CDR1 and CDR2: MNHEY and SVGAGI. CDR3 length equals 15 residues. The germline V and J ends were trimmed by 9 bases and 5 bases, with 20 bases remaining between them. CDR3: CARSRNGREDNEQFF. The CDR3 bases are TGTGCCAGGAGCCGTAACGGGAGAGAGGACAATGAGCAGTTCTTC.

Comments on this clonotype: A junction end diverges from the germline sequence, so it may reflect a read error. V is TRBV29-1 and J is TRBJ2-1, with a possible D match to TRBD2 (5 bases). The CDR3 spans 16 residues. Germline V CDR1 and CDR2: SQVTM, ANQGSEA. The CDR3 coding sequence is TGCAGCGTTGAAGATCGGAATCGAACGGCGGGCGGTGAGCAGCTCTTC. It translates to CSVEDRNRTAGGEQLF.

The genes are TRBV7-3 and TRBJ2-1; 9 nucleotides align to TRBD2. V lost 4 bases and J lost 2; bases outside the gene matches: 15. Germline CDR1 reads SGHTA; CDR2 reads FQGTGA. The CDR3 loop spans 19 amino acids. CDR3 amino acids: CASSSRGPLAGYTYNEQFF. The CDR3 coding sequence is TGTGCCAGCAGCTCAAGGGGGCCCCTAGCGGGGTACACCTACAATGAGCAGTTCTTC. Using reference TRBV7-3 and TRBJ2-1 for the parts outside the CDR3, the full variable domain is GAGVSQTPSNKVTEKGKYVELRCDPISGHTALYWYRQSLGQGPEFLIYFQGTGAADDSGLPNDRFFAVRPEGSVSTLKIQRTERGDSAVYLCASSSRGPLAGYTYNEQFFGPGTRLTVL.